This T cell receptor beta chain was recovered during a study of T cells in Graves' hyperthyroidism and ophthalmopathy. Template material for amplifying TCR beta CDR3 regions consisted of RNA transcripts. The TCR CDR3 first-round RT-PCR relied on the HTBI primer set. TCRdb re-analysed the multiplex PCR reads in MiXCR, keeping a single row per CDR3 protein. Among 650,000 to 750,000 distinct CDR3 sequences, about 14% were seen once, and the ten largest hold 9.5% to 13%. The CDR3 extends over 13 amino acids. The germline V and J ends were trimmed by 3 bases and 5 bases, with 11 bases remaining between them. Germline lookup yields CDR1 MNHEY and CDR2 SMNVEV (reference sequence). The study defined stable Graves' hyperthyroidism as no ophthalmopathy progression within 18 months. PBMCs stemmed from more than 7.5 ml fresh peripheral blood. This clonotype turned up a few times.

The receptor was isolated from a woman under 30 with Graves' hyperthyroidism. Sequencing was performed on blood. V gene TRBV27 combines with J gene TRBJ2-7; D possibly uses TRBD1 or TRBD2 (5 bases each). CDR3 sequence (DNA): TGTGCCAGCAGTTTTTTGGGGGTCGACGAGCAGTACTTC. This encodes CASSFLGVDEQYF.